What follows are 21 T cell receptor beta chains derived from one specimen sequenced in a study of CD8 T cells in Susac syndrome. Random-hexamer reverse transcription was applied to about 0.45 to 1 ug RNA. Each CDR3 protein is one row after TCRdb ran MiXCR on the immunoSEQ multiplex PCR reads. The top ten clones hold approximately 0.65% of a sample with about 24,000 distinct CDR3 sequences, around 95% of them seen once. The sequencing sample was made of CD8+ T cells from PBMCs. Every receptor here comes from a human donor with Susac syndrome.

In DNA, the CDR3 is TGCGCCAGCAGCCAGCTGGGGTACAATGAGCAGTTCTTC. Translation gives CASSQLGYNEQFF. This chain links TRBV4-3 with TRBJ2-1, with unresolved D. Trimming removed 3 bases from V and 4 bases from J, with 7 bases in between. This CDR3 spans 13 amino acids. CDR1 is LGHNA, CDR2 YSLEER, per germline.

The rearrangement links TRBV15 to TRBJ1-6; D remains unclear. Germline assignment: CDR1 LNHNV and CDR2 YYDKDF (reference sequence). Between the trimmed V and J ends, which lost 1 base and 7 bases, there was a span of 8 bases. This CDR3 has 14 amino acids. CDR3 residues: CATSRVGINSPLHF. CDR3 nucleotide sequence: TGTGCCACCAGCAGAGTCGGGATAAATTCACCCCTCCACTTT.

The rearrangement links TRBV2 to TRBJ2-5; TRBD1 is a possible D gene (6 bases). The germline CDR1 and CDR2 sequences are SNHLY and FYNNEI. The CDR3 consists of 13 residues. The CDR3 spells CASVAGAGETQYF. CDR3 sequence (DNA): TGTGCGAGCGTGGCAGGGGCGGGAGAGACCCAGTACTTC.

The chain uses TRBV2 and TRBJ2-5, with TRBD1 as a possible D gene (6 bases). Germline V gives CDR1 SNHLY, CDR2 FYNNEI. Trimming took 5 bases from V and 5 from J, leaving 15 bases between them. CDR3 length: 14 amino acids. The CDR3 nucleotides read TGTGCCAGCAGTTCTTACAGGGTAGAGGAGACCCAGTACTTC. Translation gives CASSSYRVEETQYF. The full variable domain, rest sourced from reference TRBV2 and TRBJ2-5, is EPEVTQTPSHQVTQMGQEVILRCVPISNHLYFYWYRQILGQKVEFLVSFYNNEISEKSEIFDDQFSVERPDGSNFTLKIRSTKLEDSAMYFCASSSYRVEETQYFGPGTRLLVL.

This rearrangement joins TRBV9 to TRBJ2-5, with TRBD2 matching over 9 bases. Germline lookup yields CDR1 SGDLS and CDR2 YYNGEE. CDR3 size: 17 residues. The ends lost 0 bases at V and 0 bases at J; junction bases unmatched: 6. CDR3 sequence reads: CASSVGVAGGDQETQYF. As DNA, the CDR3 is TGTGCCAGCAGCGTAGGGGTGGCGGGGGGGGACCAAGAGACCCAGTACTTC.

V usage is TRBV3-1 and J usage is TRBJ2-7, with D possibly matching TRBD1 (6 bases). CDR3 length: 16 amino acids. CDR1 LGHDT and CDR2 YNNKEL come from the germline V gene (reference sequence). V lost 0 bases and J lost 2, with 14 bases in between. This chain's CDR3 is CASSQDWGNRAYEQYF. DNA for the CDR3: TGTGCCAGCAGCCAAGATTGGGGAAACAGGGCCTACGAGCAGTACTTC.

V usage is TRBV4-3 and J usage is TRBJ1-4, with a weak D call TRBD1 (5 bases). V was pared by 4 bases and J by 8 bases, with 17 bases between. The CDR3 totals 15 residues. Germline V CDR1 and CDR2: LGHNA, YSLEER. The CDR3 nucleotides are TGCGCCAGCAGCCGAAATCAGGGAATCGGGGAAAAACTGTTTTTT. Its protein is CASSRNQGIGEKLFF.

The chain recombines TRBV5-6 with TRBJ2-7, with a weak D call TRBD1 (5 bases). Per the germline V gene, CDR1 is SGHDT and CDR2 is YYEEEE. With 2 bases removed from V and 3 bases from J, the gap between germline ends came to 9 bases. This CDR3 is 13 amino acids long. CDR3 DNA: TGTGCCAGCAGCTTTGACAGTGGCTACGAGCAGTACTTC. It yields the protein CASSFDSGYEQYF.

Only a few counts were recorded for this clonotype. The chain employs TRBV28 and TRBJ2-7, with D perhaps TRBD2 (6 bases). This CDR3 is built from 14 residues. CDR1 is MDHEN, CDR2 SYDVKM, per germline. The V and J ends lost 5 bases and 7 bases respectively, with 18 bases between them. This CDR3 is CASSRTGGANEQYF. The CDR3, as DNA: TGTGCCAGCAGTCGAACCGGCGGGGCAAATGAGCAGTACTTC.

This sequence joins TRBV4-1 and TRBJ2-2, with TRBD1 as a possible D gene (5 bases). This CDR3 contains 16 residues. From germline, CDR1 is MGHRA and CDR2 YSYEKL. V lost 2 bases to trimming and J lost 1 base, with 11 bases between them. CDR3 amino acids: CASSQYTGRNTGELFF. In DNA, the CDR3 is TGCGCCAGCAGCCAATATACAGGTCGGAACACCGGGGAGCTGTTTTTT.

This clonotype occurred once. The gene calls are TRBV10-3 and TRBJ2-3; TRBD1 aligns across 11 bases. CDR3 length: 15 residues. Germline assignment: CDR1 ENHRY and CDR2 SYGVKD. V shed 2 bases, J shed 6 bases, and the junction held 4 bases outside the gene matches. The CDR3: CAISEHGTGGDTQYF. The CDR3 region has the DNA TGTGCCATCAGTGAGCACGGGACAGGGGGTGATACGCAGTATTTT.

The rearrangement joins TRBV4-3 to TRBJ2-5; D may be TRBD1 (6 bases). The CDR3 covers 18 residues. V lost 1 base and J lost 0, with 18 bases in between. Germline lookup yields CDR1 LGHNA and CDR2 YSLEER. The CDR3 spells CASSQVSGAHPYQETQYF. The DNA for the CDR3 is TGCGCCAGCAGCCAAGTCTCAGGGGCCCACCCATACCAAGAGACCCAGTACTTC.

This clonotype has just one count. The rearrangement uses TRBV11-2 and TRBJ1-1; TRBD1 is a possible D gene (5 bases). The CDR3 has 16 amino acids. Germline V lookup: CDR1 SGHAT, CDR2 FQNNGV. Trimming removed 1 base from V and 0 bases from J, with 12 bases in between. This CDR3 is CASSLGLGGMNTEAFF. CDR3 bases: TGTGCCAGCAGCTTAGGGTTGGGGGGAATGAACACTGAAGCTTTCTTT. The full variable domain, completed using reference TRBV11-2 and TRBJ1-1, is EAGVAQSPRYKIIEKRQSVAFWCNPISGHATLYWYQQILGQGPKLLIQFQNNGVVDDSQLPKDRFSAERLKGVDSTLKIQPAKLEDSAVYLCASSLGLGGMNTEAFFGQGTRLTVV.

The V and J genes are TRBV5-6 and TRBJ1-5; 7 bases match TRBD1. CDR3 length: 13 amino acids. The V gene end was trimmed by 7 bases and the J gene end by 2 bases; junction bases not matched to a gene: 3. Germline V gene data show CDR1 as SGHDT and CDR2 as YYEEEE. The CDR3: CASSDRGNQPQHF. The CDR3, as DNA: TGTGCCAGCTCTGACAGGGGCAATCAGCCCCAGCATTTT.

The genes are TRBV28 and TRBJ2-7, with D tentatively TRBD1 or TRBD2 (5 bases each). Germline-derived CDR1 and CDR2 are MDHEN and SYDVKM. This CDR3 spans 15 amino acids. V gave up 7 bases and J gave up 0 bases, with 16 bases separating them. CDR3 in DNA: TGTGCCAGCACCTCAGTGGAGGACATCTCCTACGAGCAGTACTTC. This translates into CASTSVEDISYEQYF.

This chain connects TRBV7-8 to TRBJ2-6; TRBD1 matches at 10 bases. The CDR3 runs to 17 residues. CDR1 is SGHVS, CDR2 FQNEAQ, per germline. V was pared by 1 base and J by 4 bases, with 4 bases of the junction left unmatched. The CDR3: CASSLVDRGRGANVLTF. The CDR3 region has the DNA TGTGCCAGCAGCTTAGTCGACAGGGGGCGAGGGGCCAACGTCCTGACTTTC.

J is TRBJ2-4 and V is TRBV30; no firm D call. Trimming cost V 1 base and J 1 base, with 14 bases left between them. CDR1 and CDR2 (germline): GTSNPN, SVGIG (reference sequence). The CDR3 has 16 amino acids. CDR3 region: CAWSARGRVAKNIQYF. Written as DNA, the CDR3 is TGTGCCTGGAGTGCCCGTGGAAGAGTCGCCAAAAACATTCAGTACTTC.

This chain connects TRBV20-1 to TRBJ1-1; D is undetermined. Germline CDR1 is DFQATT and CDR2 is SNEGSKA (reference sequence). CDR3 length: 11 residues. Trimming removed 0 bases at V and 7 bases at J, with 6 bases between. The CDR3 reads CSARDLSEAFF. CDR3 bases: TGCAGTGCTAGAGATCTCAGTGAAGCTTTCTTT.

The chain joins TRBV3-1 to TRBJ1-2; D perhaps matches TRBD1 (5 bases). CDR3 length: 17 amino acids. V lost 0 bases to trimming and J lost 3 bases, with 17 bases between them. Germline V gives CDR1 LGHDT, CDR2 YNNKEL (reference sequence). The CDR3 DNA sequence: TGTGCCAGCAGCCAAGATCCCCGGGGCGAAGCGGACTATGGCTACACCTTC. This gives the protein CASSQDPRGEADYGYTF.

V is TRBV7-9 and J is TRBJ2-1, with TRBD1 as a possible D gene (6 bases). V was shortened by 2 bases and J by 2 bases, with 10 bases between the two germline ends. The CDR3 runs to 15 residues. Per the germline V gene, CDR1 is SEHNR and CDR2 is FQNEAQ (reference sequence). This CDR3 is CASSLSWGPYNEQFF. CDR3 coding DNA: TGTGCCAGCAGCTTATCGTGGGGGCCCTACAATGAGCAGTTCTTC.

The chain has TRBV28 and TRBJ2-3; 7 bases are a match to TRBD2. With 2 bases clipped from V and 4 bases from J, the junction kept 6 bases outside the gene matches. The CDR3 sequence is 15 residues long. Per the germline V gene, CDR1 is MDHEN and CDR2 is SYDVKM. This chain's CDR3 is CASSLDGGEADTQYF. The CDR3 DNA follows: TGTGCCAGCAGTTTAGATGGGGGGGAGGCAGATACGCAGTATTTT.